These 5 T cell receptor beta chains came from one sample sequenced in a study of spatial heterogeneity in lung cancer. Each CDR3 protein gets one entry after TCRdb re-called the 5' RACE reads with MiXCR. The sample includes over 95,000 distinct CDR3 sequences, approximately 11% of them seen just once. Time point given: blood at routine non-recurrence follow-up after resection. The sequenced sample was PBMCs, obtained at follow-up. The receptor source for this set is a female donor with early-stage non-small cell lung cancer.

V usage is TRBV5-1 and J usage is TRBJ2-5; 9 bases align to TRBD1. The length of the CDR3 is 14 residues. The V segment lost 4 bases and the J segment 4 bases; nucleotides outside the gene matches: 5. CDR1 is SGHRS, CDR2 YFSETQ, per germline. DNA of the CDR3: TGCGCCAGCAGCCCTACAGGGGGCATAGAGACCCAGTACTTC. Translated, it gives CASSPTGGIETQYF.

This clonotype was seen a few times. The chain's CDR3 is CASSPGGQGGTGANVLTF. CDR3 bases: TGTGCCAGTAGTCCTGGTGGACAGGGTGGAACTGGGGCCAACGTCCTGACTTTC. This chain joins TRBV19 and TRBJ2-6; TRBD1 aligns across 8 bases. The V segment lost 5 bases and the J segment 2 bases; nucleotides outside the gene matches: 11. Germline CDR1 is LNHDA and CDR2 is SQIVND (reference sequence). The CDR3 totals 18 residues. The variable domain in full, completed from reference TRBV19 and TRBJ2-6, reads DGGITQSPKYLFRKEGQNVTLSCEQNLNHDAMYWYRQDPGQGLRLIYYSQIVNDFQKGDIAEGYSVSREKKESFPLTVTSAQKNPTAFYLCASSPGGQGGTGANVLTFGAGSRLTVL.

This clonotype has just a few counts. V gene TRBV6-1 combines with J gene TRBJ2-1; D call uncertain. Germline-derived CDR1 and CDR2 are MNHNS and SASEGT. The CDR3 has 14 amino acids. V gave up 2 bases and J gave up 0 bases, with 5 bases separating them. CDR3 coding DNA: TGTGCCAGCAGTGAAAAAAACTCCTACAATGAGCAGTTCTTC. Amino acids: CASSEKNSYNEQFF.

This clonotype was found many times. The CDR3 is CASGRDRAYNEQFF. The CDR3 nucleotides read TGTGCCAGTGGGAGGGACCGAGCCTACAATGAGCAGTTCTTC. V gene TRBV6-2 or TRBV6-3 combines with J gene TRBJ2-1; 7 nucleotides line up with TRBD2. The CDR3 length is 14 residues. V gave up 9 bases and J gave up 2 bases; unmatched junction bases: 7. Germline V gives CDR1 MNHEY, CDR2 SVGEGT.

This clonotype was counted only a few times. The CDR3 nucleotides read TGCAGTGCTGTCGGGACAGCAAGCTCCTACAATGAGCAGTTCTTC. Protein: CSAVGTASSYNEQFF. The rearrangement joins TRBV20-1 to TRBJ2-1, with 7 bases identical to TRBD1. The V and J ends lost 5 bases and 0 bases, in that order; junction bases with no gene match: 7. The CDR3 extends over 15 amino acids. The germline CDR1 and CDR2 sequences are DFQATT and SNEGSKA (reference sequence).